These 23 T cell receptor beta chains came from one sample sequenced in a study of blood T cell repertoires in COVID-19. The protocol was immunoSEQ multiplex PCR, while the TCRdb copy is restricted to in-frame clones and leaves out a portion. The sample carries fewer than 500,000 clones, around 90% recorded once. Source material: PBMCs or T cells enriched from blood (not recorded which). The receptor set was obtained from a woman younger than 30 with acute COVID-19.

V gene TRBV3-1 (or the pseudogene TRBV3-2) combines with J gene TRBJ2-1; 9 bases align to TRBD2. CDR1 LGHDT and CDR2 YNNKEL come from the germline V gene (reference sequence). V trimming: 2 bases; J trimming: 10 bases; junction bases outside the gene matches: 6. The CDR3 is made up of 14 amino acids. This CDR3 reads CASSQTPSGIEQFF. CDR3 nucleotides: TGTGCCAGCAGCCAAACCCCTAGCGGGATAGAGCAGTTCTTC.

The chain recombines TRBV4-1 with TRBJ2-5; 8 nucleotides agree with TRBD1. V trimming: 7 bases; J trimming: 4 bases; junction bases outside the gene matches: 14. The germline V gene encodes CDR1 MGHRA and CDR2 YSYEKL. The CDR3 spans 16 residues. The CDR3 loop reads CASTPGLGQGSETQYF. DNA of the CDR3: TGCGCCAGCACCCCGGGGCTCGGACAGGGATCAGAGACCCAGTACTTC.

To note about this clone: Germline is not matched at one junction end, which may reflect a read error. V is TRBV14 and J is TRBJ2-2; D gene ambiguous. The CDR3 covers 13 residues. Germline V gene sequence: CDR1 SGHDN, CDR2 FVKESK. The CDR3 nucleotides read TGTGCCAGCAGCCAAGTAAACATCGGGGAGCTGTTTTTT. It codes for CASSQVNIGELFF.

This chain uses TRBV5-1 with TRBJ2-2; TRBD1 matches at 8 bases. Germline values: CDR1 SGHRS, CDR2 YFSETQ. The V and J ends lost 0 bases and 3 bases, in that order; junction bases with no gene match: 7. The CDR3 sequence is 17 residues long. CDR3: CASSLGGDRLYTGELFF. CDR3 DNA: TGCGCCAGCAGCTTGGGCGGGGACAGGTTATACACCGGGGAGCTGTTTTTT.

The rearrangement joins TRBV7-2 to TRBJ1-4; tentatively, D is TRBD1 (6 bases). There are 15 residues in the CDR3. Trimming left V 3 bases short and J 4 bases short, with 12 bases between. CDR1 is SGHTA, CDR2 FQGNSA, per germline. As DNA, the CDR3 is TGTGCCAGCAGCTTGGGGGGGGCGTTTAATGAAAAACTGTTTTTT. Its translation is CASSLGGAFNEKLFF.

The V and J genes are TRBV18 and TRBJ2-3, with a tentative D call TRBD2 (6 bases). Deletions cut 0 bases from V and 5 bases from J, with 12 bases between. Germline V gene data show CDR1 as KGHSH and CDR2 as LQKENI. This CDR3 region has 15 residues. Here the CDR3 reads CASSPPEAEGDTQYF. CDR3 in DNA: TGTGCCAGCTCACCACCGGAAGCGGAGGGAGATACGCAGTATTTT. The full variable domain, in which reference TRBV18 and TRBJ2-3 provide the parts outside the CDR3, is NAGVMQNPRHLVRRRGQEARLRCSPMKGHSHVYWYRQLPEEGLKFMVYLQKENIIDESGMPKERFSAEFPKEGPSILRIQQVVRGDSAAYFCASSPPEAEGDTQYFGPGTRLTVL.

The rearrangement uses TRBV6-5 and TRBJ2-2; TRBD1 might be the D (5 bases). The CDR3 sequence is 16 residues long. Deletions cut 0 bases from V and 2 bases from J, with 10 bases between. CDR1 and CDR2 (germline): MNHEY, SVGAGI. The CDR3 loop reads CASSYSGVGNTGELFF. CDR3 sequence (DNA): TGTGCCAGCAGTTACTCAGGGGTGGGAAACACCGGGGAGCTGTTTTTT.

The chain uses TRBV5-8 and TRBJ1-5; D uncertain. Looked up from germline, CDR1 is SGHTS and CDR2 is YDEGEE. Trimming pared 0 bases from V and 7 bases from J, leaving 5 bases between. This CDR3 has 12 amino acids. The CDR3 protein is CASSLERQPQHF. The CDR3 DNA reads TGTGCCAGCAGCTTGGAGAGACAGCCCCAGCATTTT.

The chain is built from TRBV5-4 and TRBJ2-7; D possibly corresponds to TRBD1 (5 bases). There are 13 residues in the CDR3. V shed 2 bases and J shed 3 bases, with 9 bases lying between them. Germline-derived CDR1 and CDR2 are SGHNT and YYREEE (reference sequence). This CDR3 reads CASSLMGLYEQYF. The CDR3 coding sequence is TGTGCCAGCAGCTTAATGGGGCTCTACGAGCAGTACTTC. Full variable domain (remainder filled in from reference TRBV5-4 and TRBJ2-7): ETGVTQSPTHLIKTRGQQVTLRCSSQSGHNTVSWYQQALGQGPQFIFQYYREEENGRGNFPPRFSGLQFPNYSSELNVNALELDDSALYLCASSLMGLYEQYFGPGTRLTVT.

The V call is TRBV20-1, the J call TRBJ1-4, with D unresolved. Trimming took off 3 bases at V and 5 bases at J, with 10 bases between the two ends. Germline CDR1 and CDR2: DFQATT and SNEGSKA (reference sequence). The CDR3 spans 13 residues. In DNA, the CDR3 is TGCAGTGCTAGTGTCACTATAAATGAAAAACTGTTTTTT. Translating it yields CSASVTINEKLFF.

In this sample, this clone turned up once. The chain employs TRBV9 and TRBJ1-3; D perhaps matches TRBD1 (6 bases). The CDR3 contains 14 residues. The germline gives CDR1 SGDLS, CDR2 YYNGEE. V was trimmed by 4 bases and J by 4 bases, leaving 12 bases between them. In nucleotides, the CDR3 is TGTGCCAGCAGCTCCCCCGGGACAGGAAACACCATATATTTT. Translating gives CASSSPGTGNTIYF.

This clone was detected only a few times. The CDR3 DNA sequence: TGTGCTAGTGGGCGGGGCGAAACCGTTGAGCCCCAGCATTTT. Its translation: CASGRGETVEPQHF. The V gene is TRBV12-5, the J gene TRBJ1-5; D possibly corresponds to TRBD1 (5 bases). The CDR3 contains 14 residues. Trimming stripped 6 bases from V and 8 bases from J, with 17 bases between. CDR1 and CDR2 from the germline V gene are LGHNT and FRNRAP.

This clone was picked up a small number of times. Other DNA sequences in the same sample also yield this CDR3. The CDR3 loop reads CASSDGNQPQHF. DNA for the CDR3: TGCGCCAGCAGTGACGGCAATCAGCCCCAGCATTTT. This chain joins TRBV10-1 and TRBJ1-5; D not resolved. Per the germline V gene, CDR1 is WNHNN and CDR2 is SYGVQD (reference sequence). V was trimmed by 3 bases and J by 2 bases, leaving 2 bases between them. This CDR3 spans 12 amino acids.

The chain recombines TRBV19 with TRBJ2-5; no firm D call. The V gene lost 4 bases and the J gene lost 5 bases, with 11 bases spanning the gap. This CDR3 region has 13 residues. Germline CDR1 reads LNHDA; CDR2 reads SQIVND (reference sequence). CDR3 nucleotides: TGTGCCAGTAGTAGCACGGGTTGGGAGACCCAGTACTTC. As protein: CASSSTGWETQYF.

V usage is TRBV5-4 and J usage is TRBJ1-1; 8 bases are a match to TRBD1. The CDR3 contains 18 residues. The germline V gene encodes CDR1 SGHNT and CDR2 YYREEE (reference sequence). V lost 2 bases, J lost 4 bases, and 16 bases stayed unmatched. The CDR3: CASSLEGQATPSSTEAFF. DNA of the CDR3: TGTGCCAGCAGCTTAGAGGGACAGGCGACCCCGTCGTCCACTGAAGCTTTCTTT.

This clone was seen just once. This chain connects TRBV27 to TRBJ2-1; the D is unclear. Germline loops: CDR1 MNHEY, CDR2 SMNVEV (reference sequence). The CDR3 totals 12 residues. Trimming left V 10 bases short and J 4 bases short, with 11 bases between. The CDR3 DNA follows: TGTGCCACCAAGCAGGCTTACAATGAGCAGTTCTTC. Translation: CATKQAYNEQFF.

The CDR3 reads CASSYPGLAGEQYF. The CDR3 DNA is TGTGCCAGCAGCTACCCGGGACTAGCTGGGGAGCAGTACTTC. The chain uses TRBV11-2 and TRBJ2-7, with 9 bases identical to TRBD2. CDR1 SGHAT and CDR2 FQNNGV come from the germline V gene. The CDR3 loop spans 14 amino acids. With V trimmed by 4 bases and J by 7 bases, 8 bases remained unmatched.

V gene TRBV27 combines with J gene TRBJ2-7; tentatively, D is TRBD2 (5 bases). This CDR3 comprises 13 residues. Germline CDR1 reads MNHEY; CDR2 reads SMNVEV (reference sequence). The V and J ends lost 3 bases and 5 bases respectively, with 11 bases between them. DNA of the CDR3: TGTGCCAGCAGTTTTTTATCGGGGAACGAGCAGTACTTC. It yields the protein CASSFLSGNEQYF.

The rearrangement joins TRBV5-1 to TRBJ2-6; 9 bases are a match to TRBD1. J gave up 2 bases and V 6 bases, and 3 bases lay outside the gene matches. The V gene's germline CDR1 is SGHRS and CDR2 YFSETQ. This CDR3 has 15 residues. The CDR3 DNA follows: TGCGCCAGCAAGGGGGACAGGGCTGGGGCCAACGTCCTGACTTTC. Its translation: CASKGDRAGANVLTF.

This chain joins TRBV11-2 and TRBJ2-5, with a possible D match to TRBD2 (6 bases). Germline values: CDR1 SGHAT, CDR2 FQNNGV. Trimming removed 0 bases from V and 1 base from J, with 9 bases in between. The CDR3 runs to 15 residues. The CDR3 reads CASSLDAGTQETQYF. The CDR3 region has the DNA TGTGCCAGCAGCTTAGATGCGGGAACCCAAGAGACCCAGTACTTC.

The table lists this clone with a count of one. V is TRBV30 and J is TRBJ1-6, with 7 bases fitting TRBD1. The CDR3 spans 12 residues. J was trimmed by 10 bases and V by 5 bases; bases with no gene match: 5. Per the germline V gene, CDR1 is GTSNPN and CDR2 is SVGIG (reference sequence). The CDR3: CAWQGVGSPLHF. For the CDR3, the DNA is TGTGCCTGGCAGGGGGTCGGCTCACCCCTCCACTTT.

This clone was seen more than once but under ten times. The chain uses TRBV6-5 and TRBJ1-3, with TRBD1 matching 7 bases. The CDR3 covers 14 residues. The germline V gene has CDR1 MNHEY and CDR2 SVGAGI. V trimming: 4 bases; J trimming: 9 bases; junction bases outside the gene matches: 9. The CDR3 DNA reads TGTGCCAGCAGTTCCTCGGACAGGATAAGCACCATATATTTT. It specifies CASSSSDRISTIYF.

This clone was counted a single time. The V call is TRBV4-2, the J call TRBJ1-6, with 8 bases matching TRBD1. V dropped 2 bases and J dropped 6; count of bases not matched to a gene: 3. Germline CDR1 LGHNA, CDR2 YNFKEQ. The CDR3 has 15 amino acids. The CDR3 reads CASSQPGTGNSPLHF. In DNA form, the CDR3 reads TGTGCCAGCAGCCAACCTGGGACAGGTAATTCACCCCTCCACTTT.